What follows are 5 T cell receptor beta chains derived from one specimen sequenced in a study of cytomegalovirus exposure and HLA in healthy donors. Profiling relied on immunoSEQ multiplex PCR, and the TCRdb table lists in-frame clones only, not all of them. This repertoire shows about 73,000 clones, approximately 90% found once; its top ten account for approximately 4.2%. The material sequenced was PBMCs. Receptor source: a young woman in good health and CMV-seropositive.

CDR3 amino acids: CASSFPAAHTYNEQFF. The CDR3 DNA sequence: TGTGCCAGCAGCTTTCCCGCGGCACATACCTACAATGAGCAGTTCTTC. This rearrangement joins TRBV11-2 to TRBJ2-1; D call uncertain. The CDR3 sequence is 16 residues long. The V and J ends lost 3 bases and 2 bases respectively, with 14 bases between them. In germline, CDR1 is SGHAT, CDR2 FQNNGV.

This chain links TRBV30 with TRBJ2-7; 9 bases are shared with TRBD1. The trim removed 3 bases at V and 7 bases at J, leaving 10 bases unmatched. There are 14 residues in the CDR3. The germline V gene encodes CDR1 GTSNPN and CDR2 SVGIG (reference sequence). DNA of the CDR3: TGTGCCTGGAGGGGACAGGGAGGAATGGGGGAGCAGTACTTC. It translates to CAWRGQGGMGEQYF. The full variable domain, its missing parts supplied by reference TRBV30 and TRBJ2-7, is SQTIHQWPATLVQPVGSPLSLECTVEGTSNPNLYWYRQAAGRGLQLLFYSVGIGQISSEVPQNLSASRPQDRQFILSSKKLLLSDSGFYLCAWRGQGGMGEQYFGPGTRLTVT.

The rearrangement links TRBV5-4 to TRBJ2-1; 12 bases are shared with TRBD2. The trim removed 0 bases at V and 8 bases at J, leaving 3 bases unmatched. The V gene's germline CDR1 is SGHNT and CDR2 YYREEE (reference sequence). The CDR3 loop spans 15 amino acids. In DNA, the CDR3 is TGTGCCAGCAGCTTGGGGCTAGCGGGAGGGGATGAGCAGTTCTTC. The encoded protein is CASSLGLAGGDEQFF.

This chain uses TRBV2 with TRBJ2-1, with a tentative D call TRBD1 (7 bases). Trimming took 3 bases from V and 2 from J, leaving 11 bases between them. From germline, CDR1 is SNHLY and CDR2 FYNNEI. The CDR3 is 15 amino acids. CDR3 protein: CASSEGGQAYNEQFF. CDR3 nucleotides: TGTGCCAGCAGTGAGGGAGGACAGGCCTACAATGAGCAGTTCTTC.

This clone turned up a few times. The gene calls are TRBV19 and TRBJ2-3; 16 positions agree with TRBD2. Germline CDR1 is LNHDA and CDR2 is SQIVND (reference sequence). The junction had 17 bases not matched to a gene; V was cut back by 7 bases and J by 7 bases. The CDR3 runs to 19 residues. The CDR3 loop is CASTDVGLAGGPSWHTQYF. The CDR3 DNA is TGTGCCAGTACGGATGTGGGACTAGCGGGGGGGCCTTCCTGGCATACGCAGTATTTT.